This is a list of T cell receptor beta chains from one sample in a study of blood T cell repertoires in COVID-19. TCRdb keeps only in-frame clones here, not all; method: immunoSEQ multiplex PCR. The data hold approximately 110,000 clones, with roughly nine tenths observed a single time. Material for sequencing was peripheral blood. Source of these receptors: an elderly woman with acute or convalescent COVID-19. Each CDR3 is given without its conserved first and last residue.

V gene: TRBV7-6
CDR3 length: 14
J gene: TRBJ2-7
CDR3 protein: ASSGKVLTGADEQY

V gene: TRBV5-6
CDR3 length: 9
J gene: TRBJ2-5
CDR3 protein: ASSRQATQY

V gene: TRBV6-5
CDR3 length: 11
J gene: TRBJ2-7
CDR3 protein: ASSWGQTYEQY

V gene: TRBV21-1
CDR3 length: 13
J gene: TRBJ2-7
CDR3 protein: ASSKAPGEGYEQY

V gene: TRBV28
CDR3 length: 10
J gene: TRBJ1-2
CDR3 protein: ASSVTTHGYT

V gene: TRBV12-3/TRBV12-4
CDR3 length: 10
J gene: TRBJ1-2
CDR3 protein: ASSGGASGYT

V gene: TRBV7-8
CDR3 length: 13
J gene: TRBJ2-3
CDR3 protein: ASSPAQASTDTQY

V gene: TRBV18
CDR3 length: 14
J gene: TRBJ2-6
CDR3 protein: ASSPTAGTGANVLT

V gene: TRBV5-1
CDR3 length: 15
J gene: TRBJ2-2
CDR3 protein: ASTPRVGTGGIGELF

V gene: TRBV7-2
CDR3 length: 14
J gene: TRBJ2-3
CDR3 protein: ASSEGGWLAPDTQY

V gene: TRBV5-6
CDR3 length: 12
J gene: TRBJ1-5
CDR3 protein: ASSLYGGDQPQH

V gene: TRBV4-1
CDR3 length: 12
J gene: TRBJ2-5
CDR3 protein: ASSQPGRGETQY

V gene: TRBV7-9
CDR3 length: 13
J gene: TRBJ1-2
CDR3 protein: ASSNFQEGSYGYT

V gene: TRBV3-1/TRBV3-2
CDR3 length: 11
J gene: TRBJ2-3
CDR3 protein: ASSQVFADTQY

V gene: TRBV5-8
CDR3 length: 12
J gene: TRBJ1-6
CDR3 protein: ASSLGEVGSPLH

V gene: TRBV24-1
CDR3 length: 10
J gene: TRBJ1-4
CDR3 protein: ATSDLGEKLF

V gene: TRBV6-2/TRBV6-3
CDR3 length: 13
J gene: TRBJ2-7
CDR3 protein: ASSKTGAVYYEQY